The sample holds many counts of the clone carrying this T cell receptor beta chain. Genomic DNA yielded TCR beta CDR3, amplified by two-round multiplex PCR. Amplification during the initial PCR round employed primers specific to each TRBV and TRBJ gene. TCRdb re-called the multiplex PCR reads through MiXCR, storing one row per CDR3 protein. The sample has around 20,000 distinct CDR3 sequences, 40% seen once; the top ten hold just over 55%. The trim removed 4 bases at V and 5 bases at J, leaving 8 bases unmatched. Germline CDR1 reads KGHDR; CDR2 reads SFDVKD. The CDR3 is made up of 15 amino acids. The sample comes from a study of prognosis after radiotherapy for stage I lung cancer.

The source material was PBMCs, sampled before or after stereotactic body radiation therapy (not recorded which). The clonotype was recovered from a donor over 45 with non-small cell lung cancer. V usage is TRBV24-1 and J usage is TRBJ2-5; 8 nucleotides line up with TRBD1. CDR3 loop: CATSEKQGEQETQYF. The CDR3 bases are TGTGCCACCAGTGAAAAACAGGGGGAGCAGGAGACCCAGTACTTC.